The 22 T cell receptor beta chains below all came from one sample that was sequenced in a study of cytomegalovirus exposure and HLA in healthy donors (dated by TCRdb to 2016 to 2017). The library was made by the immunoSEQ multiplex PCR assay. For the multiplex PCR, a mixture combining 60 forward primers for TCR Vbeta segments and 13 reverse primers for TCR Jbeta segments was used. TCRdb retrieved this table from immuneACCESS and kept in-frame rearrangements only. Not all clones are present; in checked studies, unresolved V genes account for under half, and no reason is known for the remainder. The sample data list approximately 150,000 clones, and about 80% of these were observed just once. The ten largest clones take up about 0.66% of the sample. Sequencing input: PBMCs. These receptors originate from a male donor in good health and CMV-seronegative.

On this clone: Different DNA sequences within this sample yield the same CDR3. The CDR3 loop reads CAWSQRDYEQYF. Here the CDR3 DNA reads TGTGCCTGGAGTCAGCGGGACTACGAGCAGTACTTC. This chain uses TRBV30 with TRBJ2-7, with 7 bases that match TRBD2. CDR1 GTSNPN and CDR2 SVGIG come from the germline V gene (reference sequence). The J segment lost 3 bases and the V segment lost 2 bases, leaving 1 base of the junction unmatched. The CDR3 is 12 residues long.

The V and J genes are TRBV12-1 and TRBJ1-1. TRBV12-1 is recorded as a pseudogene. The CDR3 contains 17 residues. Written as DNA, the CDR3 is TGTGCCAGCAGCTTTGGGGGGGGCCGGAAAATGAACACTGAAGCTTTCTTT. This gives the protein CASSFGGGRKMNTEAFF.

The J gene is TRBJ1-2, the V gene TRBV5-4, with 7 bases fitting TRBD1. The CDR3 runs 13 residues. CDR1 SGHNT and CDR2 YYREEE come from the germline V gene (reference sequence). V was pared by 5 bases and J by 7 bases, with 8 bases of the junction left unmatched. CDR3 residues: CASRDDRVRGYTF. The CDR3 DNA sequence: TGTGCCAGCAGGGACGACAGGGTTCGTGGCTACACCTTC.

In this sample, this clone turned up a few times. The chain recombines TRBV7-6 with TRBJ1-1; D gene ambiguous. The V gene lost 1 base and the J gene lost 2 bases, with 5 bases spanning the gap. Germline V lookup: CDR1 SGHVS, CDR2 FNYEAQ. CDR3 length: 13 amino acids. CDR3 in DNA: TGTGCCAGCAGCTTAGATCCTAACACTGAAGCTTTCTTT. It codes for CASSLDPNTEAFF.

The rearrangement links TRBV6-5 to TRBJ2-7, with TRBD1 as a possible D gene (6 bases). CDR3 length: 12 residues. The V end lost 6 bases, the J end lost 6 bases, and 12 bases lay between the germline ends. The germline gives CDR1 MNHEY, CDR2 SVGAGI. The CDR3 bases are TGTGCCAGCAGAACAGGGTATGGCGAGCAGTACTTC. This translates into CASRTGYGEQYF.

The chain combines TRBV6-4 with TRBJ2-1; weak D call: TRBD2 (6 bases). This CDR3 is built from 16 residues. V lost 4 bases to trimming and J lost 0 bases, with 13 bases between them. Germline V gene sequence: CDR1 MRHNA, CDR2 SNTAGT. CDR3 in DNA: TGTGCCAGCAGTGTTTCGGCGGGGAGCTCCTACAATGAGCAGTTCTTC. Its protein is CASSVSAGSSYNEQFF.

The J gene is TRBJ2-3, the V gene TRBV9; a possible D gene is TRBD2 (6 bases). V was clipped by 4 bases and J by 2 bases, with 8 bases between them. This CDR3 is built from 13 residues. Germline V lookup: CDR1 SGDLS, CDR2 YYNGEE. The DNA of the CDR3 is TGTGCCAGCAGCCGGGACTTCACAGATACGCAGTATTTT. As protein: CASSRDFTDTQYF.

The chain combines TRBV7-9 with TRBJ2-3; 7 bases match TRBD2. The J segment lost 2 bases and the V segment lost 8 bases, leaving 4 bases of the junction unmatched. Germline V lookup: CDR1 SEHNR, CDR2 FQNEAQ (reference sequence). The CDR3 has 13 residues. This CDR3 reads CASSGDYTDTQYF. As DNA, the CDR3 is TGTGCCAGCTCCGGGGACTACACAGATACGCAGTATTTT.

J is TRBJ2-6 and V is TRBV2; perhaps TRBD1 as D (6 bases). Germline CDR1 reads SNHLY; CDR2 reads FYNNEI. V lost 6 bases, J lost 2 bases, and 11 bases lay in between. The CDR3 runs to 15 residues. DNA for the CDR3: TGTGCCAGCAGCCAGGACAGACCTGGGGCCAACGTCCTGACTTTC. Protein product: CASSQDRPGANVLTF.

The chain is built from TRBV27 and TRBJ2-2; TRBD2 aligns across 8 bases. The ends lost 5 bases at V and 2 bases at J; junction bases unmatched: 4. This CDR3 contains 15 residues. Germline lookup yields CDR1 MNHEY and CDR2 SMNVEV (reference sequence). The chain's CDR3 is CASSLAGSNTGELFF. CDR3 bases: TGTGCCAGCAGTCTAGCGGGCTCTAACACCGGGGAGCTGTTTTTT.

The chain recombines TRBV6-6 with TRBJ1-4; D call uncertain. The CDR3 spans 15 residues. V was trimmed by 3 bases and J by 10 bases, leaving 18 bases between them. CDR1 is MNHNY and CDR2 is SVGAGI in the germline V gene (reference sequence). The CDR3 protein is CASSYELDSPGKLFF. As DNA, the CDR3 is TGTGCCAGCAGTTATGAATTGGACTCGCCGGGAAAACTGTTTTTT.

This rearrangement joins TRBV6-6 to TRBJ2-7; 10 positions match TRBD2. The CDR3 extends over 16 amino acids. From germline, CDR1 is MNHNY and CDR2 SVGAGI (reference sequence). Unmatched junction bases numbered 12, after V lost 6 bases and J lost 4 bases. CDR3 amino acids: CASRRGASGSQYEQYF. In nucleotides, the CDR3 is TGTGCCAGCAGACGTGGGGCTAGCGGGAGTCAATACGAGCAGTACTTC.

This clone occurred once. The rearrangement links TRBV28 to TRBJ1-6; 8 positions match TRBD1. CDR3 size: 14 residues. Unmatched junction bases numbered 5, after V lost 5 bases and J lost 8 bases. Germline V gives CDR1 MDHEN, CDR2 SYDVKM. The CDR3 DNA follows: TGTGCCAGCAGTACCACAGGGGGTTATTCACCCCTCCACTTT. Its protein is CASSTTGGYSPLHF.

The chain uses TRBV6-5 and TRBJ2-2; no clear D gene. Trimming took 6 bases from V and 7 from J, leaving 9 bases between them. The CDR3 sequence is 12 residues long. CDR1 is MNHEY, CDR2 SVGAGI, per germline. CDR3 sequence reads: CASRLSGGELFF. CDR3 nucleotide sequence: TGTGCCAGCAGGCTCAGTGGCGGGGAGCTGTTTTTT.

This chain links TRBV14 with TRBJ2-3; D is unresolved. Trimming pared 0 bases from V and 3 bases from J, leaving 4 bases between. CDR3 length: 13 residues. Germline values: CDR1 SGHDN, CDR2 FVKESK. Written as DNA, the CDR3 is TGTGCCAGCAGCCAAGATCGTACAGATACGCAGTATTTT. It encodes CASSQDRTDTQYF.

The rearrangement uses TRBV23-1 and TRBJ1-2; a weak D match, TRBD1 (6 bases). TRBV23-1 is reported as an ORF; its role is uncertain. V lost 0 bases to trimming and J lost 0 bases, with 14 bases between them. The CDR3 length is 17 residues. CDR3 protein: CASSQSTGQQPNYGYTF. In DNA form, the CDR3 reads TGCGCCAGCAGTCAATCGACGGGACAACAACCTAACTATGGCTACACCTTC.

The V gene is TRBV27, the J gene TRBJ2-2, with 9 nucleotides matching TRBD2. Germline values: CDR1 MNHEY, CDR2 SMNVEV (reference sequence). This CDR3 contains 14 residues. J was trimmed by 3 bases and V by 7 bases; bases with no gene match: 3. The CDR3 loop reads CASTRLADTGELFF. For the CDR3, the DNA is TGTGCCAGCACTAGACTAGCGGACACCGGGGAGCTGTTTTTT.

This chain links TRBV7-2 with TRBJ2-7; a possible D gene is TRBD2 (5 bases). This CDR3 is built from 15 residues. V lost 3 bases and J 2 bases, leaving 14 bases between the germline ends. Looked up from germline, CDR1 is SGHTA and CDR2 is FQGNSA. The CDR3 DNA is TGTGCCAGCAGCTTCGGGATAGTCGACACCTACGAGCAGTACTTC. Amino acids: CASSFGIVDTYEQYF. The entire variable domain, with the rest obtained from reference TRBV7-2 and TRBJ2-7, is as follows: GAGVSQSPSNKVTEKGKDVELRCDPISGHTALYWYRQSLGQGLEFLIYFQGNSAPDKSGLPSDRFSAERTGGSVSTLTIQRTQQEDSAVYLCASSFGIVDTYEQYFGPGTRLTVT.

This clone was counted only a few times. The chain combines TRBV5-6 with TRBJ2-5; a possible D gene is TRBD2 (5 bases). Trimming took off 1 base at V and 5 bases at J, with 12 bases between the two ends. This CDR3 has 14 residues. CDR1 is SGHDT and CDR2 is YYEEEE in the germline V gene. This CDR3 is CASSLWAGWETQYF. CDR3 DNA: TGTGCCAGCAGCTTGTGGGCGGGCTGGGAGACCCAGTACTTC.

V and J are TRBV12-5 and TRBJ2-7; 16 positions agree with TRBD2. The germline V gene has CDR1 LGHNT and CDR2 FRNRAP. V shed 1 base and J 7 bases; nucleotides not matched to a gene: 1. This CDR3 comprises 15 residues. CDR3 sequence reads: CASGLAGLAGGEQYF. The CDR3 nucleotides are TGTGCTAGTGGTTTGGCGGGACTAGCGGGGGGGGAGCAGTACTTC.

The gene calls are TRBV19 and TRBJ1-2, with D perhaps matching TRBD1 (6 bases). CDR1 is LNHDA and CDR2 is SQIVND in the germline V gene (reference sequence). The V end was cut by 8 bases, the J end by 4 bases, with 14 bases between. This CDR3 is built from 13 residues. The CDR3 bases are TGTGCCAGTCACAGGGCGCAGCTCTATGGCTACACCTTC. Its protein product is CASHRAQLYGYTF. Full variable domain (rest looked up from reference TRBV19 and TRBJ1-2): DGGITQSPKYLFRKEGQNVTLSCEQNLNHDAMYWYRQDPGQGLRLIYYSQIVNDFQKGDIAEGYSVSREKKESFPLTVTSAQKNPTAFYLCASHRAQLYGYTFGSGTRLTVV.

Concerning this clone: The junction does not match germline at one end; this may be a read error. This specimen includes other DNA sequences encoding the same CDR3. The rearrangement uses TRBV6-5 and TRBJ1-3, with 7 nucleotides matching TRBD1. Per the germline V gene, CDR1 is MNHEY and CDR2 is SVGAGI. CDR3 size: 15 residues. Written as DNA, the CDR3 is TGTGCCAGCAGGCCGGGACAGCCCTCTGGGAACACCATATATTTT. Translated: CASRPGQPSGNTIYF.